The present TCR beta chain was sequenced within a study of T cell responses to AZD1222 COVID-19 vaccine listed by TCRdb under 2021. With respect to the entire study: AZD1222 recipients given second doses at about 4 weeks or at about 12 weeks were pooled, since spike-specific TCR depth and breadth were not found to differ between the two schedules. TCR sequencing covered over 230 trial participants: some 210 given two doses of AZD1222 and about 26 given two doses of MenACWY control vaccine. Trial participants were enrolled by age into 18-55, 56-69 and 70-plus year subgroups, with around 150, 28 and 57 TCR-sequenced participants respectively.

General study outcomes and caveats: Because no day 14 peak-response samples were available, the repertoires could be characterized only after the peak T cell response. The 56-69-year group was small, and its depth increase did not reach significance, likely because of low power. Vaccine-associated CD4 TCRs spanned the whole spike protein, with dominant responses in regions 160-218 and 743-854. Conclusions about previously exposed vaccinees are limited because only six or seven AZD1222 recipients were SARS-CoV-2 seropositive at baseline. A significant rise in spike-specific TCR breadth and depth was observed after two AZD1222 doses relative to day 0 and relative to MenACWY recipients. Participants were mostly white British and included more females than males, and it was suggested by the authors that clonal diversity may have been underestimated. Reportedly, close to half of the unique spike-specific TCRs recognized epitopes lying outside the regions that are mutated in the B.1.351 and B.1.1.7 variants.

This specimen's time point label, per the study, means: baseline before first vaccination. Vaccinee samples came from UK trials COV001 and COV002, including a single-blind randomized controlled phase 2/3 trial of AZD1222 (ChAdOx1 nCoV-19) in healthy adults. For TCRbeta chain sequencing, PBMC samples from trial participants were taken at day 0 and at day 28 after the second dose. Spanning cysteine to phenylalanine, the CDR3 consists of 12 amino acids. Here the CDR3 DNA is all that survives: 36 bases in frame from base 1. The germline V gene sets CDR1 to SNHLY and CDR2 to FYNNEI. The V and J ends are trimmed by 4 bases and 3 bases, leaving 7 bases between them. The CDR3 regions of human TCRbeta chains were analyzed by immunosequencing. The study's processing was this. Repertoire TCRs were checked for matches against a reference library of SARS-CoV-2-specific TCRs that had been generated using the MIRA antigen-specificity platform. Breadth was defined as the fraction of unique TCRs that were SARS-CoV-2-associated. Depth was defined as the fraction of total T cells that were SARS-CoV-2-associated. Using the MIRA data, every spike-specific TCR was mapped to the spike region that the TCR reacted to and assigned to either a CD4 or a CD8 class. Log10-transformed breadth and depth values were compared by one-way ANOVA with Sidak's multiple comparisons tests. TCRdb took this table from immuneACCESS and kept in-frame rearrangements with V and J called. Such tables lack part of the clones; where checked against another copy, unresolved V genes explain under half of the gap, and the rest is unexplained. V and J calls and clone size follow that table, whereas D and trimming were derived from the DNA. This sample gives 25,000 to 30,000 clones in total; over 90% of them show up just once. The ten top clones hold 8% to 9% of the sample.

Notes on this clone: Its target antigen remains unknown. One base away there is no much larger clone; base qualities are not given.

The sequence was obtained from an adult in good health. The sample in question was peripheral blood, obtained on day 0 of AZD1222 vaccination. In this chain, TRBV2 is recombined with TRBJ2-7, with no D gene named confidently. The CDR3 sequence is CASSAANYEQYF. The base sequence is TGTGCCAGCAGTGCGGCCAACTACGAGCAGTACTTC.